Listed here are 9 T cell receptor beta chains from one sample, sequenced in a study of CD8 T cells in ankylosing spondylitis. From the 5' RACE reads, TCRdb called clonotypes with MiXCR, one entry per CDR3 protein. The profile covers about 39,000 distinct CDR3 sequences, with less than 4% appearing a single time and 2.5% to 3.5% taken by the ten largest. Source material: blood, either unsorted or a sorted T cell fraction (not recorded which). Receptors were obtained from a male donor with ankylosing spondylitis or in good health (not recorded which).

This clonotype has at least ten counts. This chain links TRBV9 with TRBJ2-2; no clear D gene. This CDR3 has 12 residues. Germline V gene lookup returns CDR1 SGDLS and CDR2 YYNGEE. V was trimmed by 0 bases and J by 7 bases, leaving 4 bases between them. CDR3 nucleotides: TGTGCCAGCAGCGTAGAGGACGGGGAGCTGTTTTTT. It is translated as CASSVEDGELFF.

This clonotype occurred many times. This rearrangement joins TRBV9 to TRBJ2-1, with 7 nucleotides matching TRBD2. The V and J ends lost 0 bases and 6 bases, in that order; junction bases with no gene match: 6. Germline CDR1 and CDR2: SGDLS and YYNGEE. This CDR3 comprises 15 residues. Written as DNA, the CDR3 is TGTGCCAGCAGCGTAGCGGGAGGAGGGTTCAATGAGCAGTTCTTC. Amino acid sequence: CASSVAGGGFNEQFF.

This clonotype has only a few counts. The V and J genes are TRBV9 and TRBJ2-3, with TRBD2 identical over 9 bases. CDR1 is SGDLS and CDR2 is YYNGEE in the germline V gene. Trimming cost V 1 base and J 8 bases; bases outside gene matches: 8. The CDR3 sequence is 15 residues long. In nucleotides, the CDR3 is TGTGCCAGCAGCGTAATTGCTAGCGGGGATGGTACGCAGTATTTT. It codes for CASSVIASGDGTQYF. Drawing the rest from reference TRBV9 and TRBJ2-3, the complete variable domain is DSGVTQTPKHLITATGQRVTLRCSPRSGDLSVYWYQQSLDQGLQFLIQYYNGEERAKGNILERFSAQQFPDLHSELNLSSLELGDSALYFCASSVIASGDGTQYFGPGTRLTVL.

This clonotype was counted a few times. The rearrangement uses TRBV3-1 and TRBJ2-7; D not certain. Trimming removed 10 bases at V and 3 bases at J, with 34 bases between. CDR3 length equals 19 residues. Germline V lookup: CDR1 LGHDT, CDR2 YNNKEL (reference sequence). CDR3: CATCQEWQGEPLGYYEQYV. CDR3 DNA sequence: TGTGCCACCTGCCAAGAATGGCAAGGCGAACCCTTGGGCTACTACGAGCAGTACGTC.

Many counts were recorded for this clonotype. The chain employs TRBV20-1 and TRBJ2-7; possibly TRBD2 for D (6 bases). The CDR3 covers 16 residues. Germline V CDR1 and CDR2: DFQATT, SNEGSKA (reference sequence). V lost 5 bases to trimming and J lost 2 bases, with 22 bases between them. The CDR3 DNA sequence: TGCAGTGCTCTCAGCCCCCTTAGGACTAAGCCCTACGAGCAGTACGTC. This gives the protein CSALSPLRTKPYEQYV.

Ten or more counts support this clonotype. J is TRBJ2-3 and V is TRBV9; 11 bases agree with TRBD2. The length of the CDR3 is 15 residues. Germline loops: CDR1 SGDLS, CDR2 YYNGEE. With V trimmed by 3 bases and J by 5 bases, 5 bases remained unmatched. CDR3 in amino acids: CASSATSGRGDTQYF. The CDR3 DNA reads TGTGCCAGCAGCGCTACTAGCGGGAGAGGAGATACGCAGTATTTT.

At least ten counts were recorded for this clonotype. In DNA, the CDR3 is TGTGCCAGCAGCGGTAGCCCTACACACCGAGGCACCGGGGAGCTGTTTTTT. Protein product: CASSGSPTHRGTGELFF. The chain uses TRBV9 and TRBJ2-2, with D unresolved. Trimming took 3 bases from V and 4 from J, leaving 19 bases between them. Germline CDR1 is SGDLS and CDR2 is YYNGEE. The CDR3 runs to 17 residues.

This clonotype occurred many times. The chain carries TRBV9 and TRBJ1-6; D perhaps matches TRBD1 (5 bases). CDR1 is SGDLS, CDR2 YYNGEE, per germline. The CDR3 is 15 amino acids. Trimming removed 3 bases at V and 14 bases at J, with 21 bases between. CDR3 in amino acids: CASSGGGTSNPTLHF. The CDR3 DNA is TGTGCCAGCAGCGGAGGCGGGACCTCCAACCCTACCCTCCACTTT. Full variable domain (missing parts from reference TRBV9 and TRBJ1-6): DSGVTQTPKHLITATGQRVTLRCSPRSGDLSVYWYQQSLDQGLQFLIQYYNGEERAKGNILERFSAQQFPDLHSELNLSSLELGDSALYFCASSGGGTSNPTLHFGNGTRLTVT.

V is TRBV3-1 and J is TRBJ2-7, with unresolved D. The V gene's germline CDR1 is LGHDT and CDR2 YNNKEL (reference sequence). The CDR3 length is 15 residues. Deletions cut 10 bases from V and 0 bases from J, with 19 bases between. The CDR3 DNA follows: TGTGCCACCTGCTCCATCGACACTCGCTCCTACGAGCAGTACGTC. Protein: CATCSIDTRSYEQYV.